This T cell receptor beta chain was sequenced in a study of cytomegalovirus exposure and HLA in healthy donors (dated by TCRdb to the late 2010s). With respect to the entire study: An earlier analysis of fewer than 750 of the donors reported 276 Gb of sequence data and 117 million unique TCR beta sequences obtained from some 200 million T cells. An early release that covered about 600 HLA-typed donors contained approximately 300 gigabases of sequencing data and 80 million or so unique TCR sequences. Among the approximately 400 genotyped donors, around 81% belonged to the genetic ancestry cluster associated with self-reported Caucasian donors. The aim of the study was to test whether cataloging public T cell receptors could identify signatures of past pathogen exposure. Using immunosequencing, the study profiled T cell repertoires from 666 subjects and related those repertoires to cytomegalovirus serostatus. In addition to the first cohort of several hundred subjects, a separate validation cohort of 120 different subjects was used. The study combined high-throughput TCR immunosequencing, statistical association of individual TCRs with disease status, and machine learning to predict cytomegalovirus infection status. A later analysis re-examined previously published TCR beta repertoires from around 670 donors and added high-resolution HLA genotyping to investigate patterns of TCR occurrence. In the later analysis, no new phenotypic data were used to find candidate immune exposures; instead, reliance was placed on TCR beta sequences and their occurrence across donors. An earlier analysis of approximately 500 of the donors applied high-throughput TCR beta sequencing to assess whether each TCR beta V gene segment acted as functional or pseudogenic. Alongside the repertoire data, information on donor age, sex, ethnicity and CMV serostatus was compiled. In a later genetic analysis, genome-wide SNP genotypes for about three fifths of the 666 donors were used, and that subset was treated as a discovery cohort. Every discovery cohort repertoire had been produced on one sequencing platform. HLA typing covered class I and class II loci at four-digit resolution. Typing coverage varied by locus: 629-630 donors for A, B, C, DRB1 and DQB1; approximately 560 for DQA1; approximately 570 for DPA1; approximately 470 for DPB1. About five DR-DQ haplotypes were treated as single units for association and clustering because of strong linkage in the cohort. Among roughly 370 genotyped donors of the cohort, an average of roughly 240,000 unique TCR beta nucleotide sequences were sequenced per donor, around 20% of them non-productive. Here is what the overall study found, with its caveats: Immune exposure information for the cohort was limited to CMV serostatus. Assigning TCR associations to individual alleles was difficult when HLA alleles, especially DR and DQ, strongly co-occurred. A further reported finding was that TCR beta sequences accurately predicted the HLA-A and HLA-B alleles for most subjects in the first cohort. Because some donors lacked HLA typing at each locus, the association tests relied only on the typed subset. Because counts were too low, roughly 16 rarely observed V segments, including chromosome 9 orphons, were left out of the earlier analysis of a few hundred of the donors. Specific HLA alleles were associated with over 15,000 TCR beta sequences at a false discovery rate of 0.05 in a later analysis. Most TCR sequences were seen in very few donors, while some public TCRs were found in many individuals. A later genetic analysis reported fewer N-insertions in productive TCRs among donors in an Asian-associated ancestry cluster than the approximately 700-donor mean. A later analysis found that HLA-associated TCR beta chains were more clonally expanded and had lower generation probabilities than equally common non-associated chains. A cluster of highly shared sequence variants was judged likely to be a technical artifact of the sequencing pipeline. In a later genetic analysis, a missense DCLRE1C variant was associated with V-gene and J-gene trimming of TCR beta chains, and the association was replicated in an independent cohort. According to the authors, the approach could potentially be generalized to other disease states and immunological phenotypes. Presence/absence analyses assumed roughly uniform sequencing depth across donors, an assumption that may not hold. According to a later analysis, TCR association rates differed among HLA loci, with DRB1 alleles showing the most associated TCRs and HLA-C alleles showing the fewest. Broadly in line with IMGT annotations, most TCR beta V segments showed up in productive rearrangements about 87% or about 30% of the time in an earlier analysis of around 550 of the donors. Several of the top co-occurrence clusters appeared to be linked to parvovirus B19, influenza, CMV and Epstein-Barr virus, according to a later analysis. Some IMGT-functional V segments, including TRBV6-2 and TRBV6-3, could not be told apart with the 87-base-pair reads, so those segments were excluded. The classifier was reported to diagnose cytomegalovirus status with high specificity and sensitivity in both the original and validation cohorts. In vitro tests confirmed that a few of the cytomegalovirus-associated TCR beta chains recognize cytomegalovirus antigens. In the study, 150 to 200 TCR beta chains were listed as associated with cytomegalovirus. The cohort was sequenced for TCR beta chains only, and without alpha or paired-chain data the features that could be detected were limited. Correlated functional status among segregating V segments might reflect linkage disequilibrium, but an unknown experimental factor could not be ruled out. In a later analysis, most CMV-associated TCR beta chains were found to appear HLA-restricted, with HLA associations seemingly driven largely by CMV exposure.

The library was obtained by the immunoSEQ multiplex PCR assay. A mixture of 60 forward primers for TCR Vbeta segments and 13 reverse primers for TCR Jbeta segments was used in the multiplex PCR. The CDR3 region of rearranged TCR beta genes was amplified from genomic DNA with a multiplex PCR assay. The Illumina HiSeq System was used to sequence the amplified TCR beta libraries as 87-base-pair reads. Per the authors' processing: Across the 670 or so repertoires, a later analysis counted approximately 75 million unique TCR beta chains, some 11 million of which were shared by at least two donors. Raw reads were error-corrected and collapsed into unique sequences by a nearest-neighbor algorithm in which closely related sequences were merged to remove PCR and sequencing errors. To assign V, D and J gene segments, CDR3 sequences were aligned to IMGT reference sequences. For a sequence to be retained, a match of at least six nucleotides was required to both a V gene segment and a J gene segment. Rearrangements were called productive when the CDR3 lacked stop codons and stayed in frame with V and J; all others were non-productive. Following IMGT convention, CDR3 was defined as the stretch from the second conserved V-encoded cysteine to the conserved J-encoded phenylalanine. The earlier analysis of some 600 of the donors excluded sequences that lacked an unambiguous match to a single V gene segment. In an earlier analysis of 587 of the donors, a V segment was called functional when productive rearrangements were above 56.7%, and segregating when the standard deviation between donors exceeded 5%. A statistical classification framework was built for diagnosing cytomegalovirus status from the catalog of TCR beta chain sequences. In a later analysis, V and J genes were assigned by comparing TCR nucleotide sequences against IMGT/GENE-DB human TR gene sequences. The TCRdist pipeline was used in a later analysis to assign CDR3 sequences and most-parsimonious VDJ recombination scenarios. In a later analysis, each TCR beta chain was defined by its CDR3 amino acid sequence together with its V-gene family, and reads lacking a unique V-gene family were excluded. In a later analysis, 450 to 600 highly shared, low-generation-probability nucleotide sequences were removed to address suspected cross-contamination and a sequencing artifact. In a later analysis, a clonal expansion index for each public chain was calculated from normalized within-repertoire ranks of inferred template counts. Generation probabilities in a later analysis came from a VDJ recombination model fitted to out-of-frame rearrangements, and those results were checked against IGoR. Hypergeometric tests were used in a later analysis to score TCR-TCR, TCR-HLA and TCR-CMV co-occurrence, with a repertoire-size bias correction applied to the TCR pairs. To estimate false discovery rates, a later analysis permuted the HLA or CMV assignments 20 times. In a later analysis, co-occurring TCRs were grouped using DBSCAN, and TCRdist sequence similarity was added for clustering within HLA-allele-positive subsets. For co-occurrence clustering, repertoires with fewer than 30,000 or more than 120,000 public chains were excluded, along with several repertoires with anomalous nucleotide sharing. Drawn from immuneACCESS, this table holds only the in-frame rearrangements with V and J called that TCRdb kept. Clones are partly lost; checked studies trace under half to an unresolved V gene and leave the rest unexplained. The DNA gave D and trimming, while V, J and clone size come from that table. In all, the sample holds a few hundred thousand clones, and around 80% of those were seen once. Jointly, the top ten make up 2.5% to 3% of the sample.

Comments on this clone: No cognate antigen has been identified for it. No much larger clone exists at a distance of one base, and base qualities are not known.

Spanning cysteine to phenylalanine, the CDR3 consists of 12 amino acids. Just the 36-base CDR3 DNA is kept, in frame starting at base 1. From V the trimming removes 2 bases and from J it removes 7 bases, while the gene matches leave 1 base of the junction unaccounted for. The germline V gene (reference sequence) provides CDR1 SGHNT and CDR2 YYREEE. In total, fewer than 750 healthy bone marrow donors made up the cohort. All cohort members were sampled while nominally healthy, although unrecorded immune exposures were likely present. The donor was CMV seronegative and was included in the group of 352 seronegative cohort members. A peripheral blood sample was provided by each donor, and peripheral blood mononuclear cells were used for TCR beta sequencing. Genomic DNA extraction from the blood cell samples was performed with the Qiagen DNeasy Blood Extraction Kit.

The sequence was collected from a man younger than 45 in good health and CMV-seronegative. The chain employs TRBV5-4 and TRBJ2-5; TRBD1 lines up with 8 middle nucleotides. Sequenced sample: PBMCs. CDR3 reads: CASSLGTGTQYF. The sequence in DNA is TGTGCCAGCAGCTTAGGGACAGGGACCCAGTACTTC.